This T cell receptor beta chain was sequenced in a study of T cell repertoires in cytomegalovirus infection. About the research overall: Evidence of both CMV infection and a matching HLA type came from public TCR beta signatures.

TCRdb re-called the reads with MiXCR, one entry per CDR3 protein. The sample consists of some 220,000 distinct CDR3 sequences, 6.5% of them appearing once. From germline, CDR1 is SGHVS and CDR2 FNYEAQ. The CDR3 is made up of 13 amino acids. With 0 bases removed from V and 4 bases from J, the gap between germline ends came to 6 bases. Study findings and constraints: CMV carriers having the relevant HLA were flagged by cumulative public TCR beta family frequency. It was HLA-C-restricted CMV-specific TCR beta clonotypes that dominated the response ex vivo.

This clonotype was counted many times. The target antigen is unknown. Sample: PBMCs. This chain joins TRBV7-6 and TRBJ1-1; maybe TRBD1 (5 bases). This sequence originates from a human donor in good health (CMV status not recorded). Some clones in this sample may be carry-over from other donors' samples. CDR3 residues: CASSLAGVTEAFF. As DNA, the CDR3 is TGTGCCAGCAGCTTAGCGGGGGTCACTGAAGCTTTCTTT.